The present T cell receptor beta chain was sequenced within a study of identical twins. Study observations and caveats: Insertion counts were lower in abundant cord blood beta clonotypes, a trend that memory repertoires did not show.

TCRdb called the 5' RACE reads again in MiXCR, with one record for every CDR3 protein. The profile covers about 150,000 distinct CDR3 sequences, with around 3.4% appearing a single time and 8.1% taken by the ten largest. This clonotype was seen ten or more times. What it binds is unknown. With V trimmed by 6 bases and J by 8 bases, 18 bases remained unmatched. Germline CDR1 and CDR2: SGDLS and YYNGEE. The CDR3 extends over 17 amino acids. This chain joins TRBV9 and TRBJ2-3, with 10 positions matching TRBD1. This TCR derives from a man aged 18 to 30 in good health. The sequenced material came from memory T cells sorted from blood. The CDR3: CASIRPGQGLSSVTQYF. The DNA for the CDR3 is TGTGCCAGCATCCGACCGGGACAGGGGCTATCCAGCGTTACGCAGTATTTT.